This is a list of T cell receptor beta chains from one sample in a study of T cell changes during pregnancy in multiple sclerosis. This table comes from immunoSEQ multiplex PCR, and its TCRdb copy is limited to in-frame clones, with some not included. Among tens of thousands of clones listed, approximately 92% were seen once. The material was CD4+ T cells from peripheral blood mononuclear cells, obtained after pregnancy. All receptors derive from a female donor in good health, enrolled as a control in a pregnancy study. Both conserved end residues are part of each CDR3. A D gene is named only where the DNA matches it firmly. The size field is filled for only some rows; it gives once, few, many or a size class.

d_gene	v_gene	j_gene	abundance	CDR3nt	CDR3aa
.	TRBV28	TRBJ2-5	.	TGTGCCAGCAGTTCCTTAGGGAGCGGGCAAGAGACCCAGTACTTC	CASSSLGSGQETQYF
TRBD1	TRBV6-6	TRBJ1-1	.	TGTGCCAGCAGTTACGGACAGGGGAGTACTGAAGCTTTCTTT	CASSYGQGSTEAFF
.	TRBV5-6	TRBJ1-5	.	TGTGCCAGCAGCCATACAGGGACGAGTCAGCCCCAGCATTTT	CASSHTGTSQPQHF
TRBD1	TRBV6-5	TRBJ2-7	.	TGTGCCAGCAGTGGACCGCGACAGGGTGGCTACGAGCAGTACTTC	CASSGPRQGGYEQYF
.	TRBV4-1	TRBJ1-4	.	TGCGCCAGCAGCCAAGTACAACCCCAGATCAGGAGGCGCAATGAAAAACTGTTTTTT	CASSQVQPQIRRRNEKLFF
TRBD1	TRBV7-9	TRBJ2-7	.	TGTGCCAGCGGGACAGGAAGGACGGGTACCTACGAGCAGTACTTC	CASGTGRTGTYEQYF
.	TRBV7-3	TRBJ1-2	.	TGTGCCAGCAGCTTAACGGGGGGCTATGGCTACACCTTC	CASSLTGGYGYTF
.	TRBV11-1	TRBJ1-2	.	TGTGCCAGCAGCTTAGAAGCGGCCCGGGGCTACACCTTC	CASSLEAARGYTF
.	TRBV28	TRBJ1-2	.	TGTGCCAGCAGTTTTCAAGCGTATGGCTACACCTTC	CASSFQAYGYTF
.	TRBV10-3	TRBJ1-1	.	TGTGCCATCAGTGAGTCCGGACAGCTAGAAGCTTTCTTT	CAISESGQLEAFF
.	TRBV11-2	TRBJ2-1	.	TGTGCCAGCACCCAGGACTTGTACAATGAGCAGTTCTTC	CASTQDLYNEQFF
.	TRBV28	TRBJ2-7	.	TGTGCCAGCTCCCCCCAACAGGGCCACGAGCAGTACTTC	CASSPQQGHEQYF
TRBD1	TRBV19	TRBJ1-4	.	TGTGCCAGTAGTACACGGCAGGGGGGAAATGAAAAACTGTTTTTT	CASSTRQGGNEKLFF
.	TRBV15	TRBJ1-2	.	TGTGCCACCAGCAGAGATCCCAGGGGCTATGGCTACACCTTC	CATSRDPRGYGYTF
TRBD1	TRBV5-4	TRBJ2-5	.	TGTGCCAGCAGTTTAAGACAGGGTGGGGAGACCCAGTACTTC	CASSLRQGGETQYF
TRBD1	TRBV28	TRBJ1-5	.	TGTGCCAGCGGGACAGGGGGCGCGAGCAATCAGCCCCAGCATTTT	CASGTGGASNQPQHF
TRBD1	TRBV18	TRBJ2-7	.	TGTGCCAGCTCACCTCCGGGACAGGGAGTTGGGTCCTACGAGCAGTACTTC	CASSPPGQGVGSYEQYF
TRBD2	TRBV6-1	TRBJ2-1	few	TGTGCCAGCAGTGGGGCTAGCGGGGGGAACAATGAGCAGTTCTTC	CASSGASGGNNEQFF
.	TRBV25-1	TRBJ2-5	.	TGTGCCAGCAGTGAAGGGGCTCCCTACGGCGGCCAAGAGACCCAGTACTTC	CASSEGAPYGGQETQYF
.	TRBV5-1	TRBJ2-5	.	TGCGCCAGCAAAATGACTCAAGGGACCCAGTACTTC	CASKMTQGTQYF
TRBD1	TRBV30	TRBJ1-5	.	TGTGCCTGGTCCACTGGGGACAGGGGGAATCAGCCCCAGCATTTT	CAWSTGDRGNQPQHF
.	TRBV2	TRBJ1-1	.	TGTGCCAGCTACAGGGTGAACACTGAAGCTTTCTTT	CASYRVNTEAFF
.	TRBV7-9	TRBJ2-7	.	TGTGCCAGCAGTGGGCAGGGTGGGTCCTACGAGCAGTACTTC	CASSGQGGSYEQYF
.	TRBV6-5	TRBJ1-3	.	TGTGCCAGCAGTTACGGGCGATTCTCTGGAAACACCATATATTTT	CASSYGRFSGNTIYF
TRBD1	TRBV7-9	TRBJ1-3	.	TGTGCCAGCAGCTACGGACAGGGTGGAAACACCATATATTTT	CASSYGQGGNTIYF
TRBD2	TRBV9	TRBJ2-1	.	TGTGCCAGCAGCGTAGAGGGGACTAGCGGCAATGAGCAGTTCTTC	CASSVEGTSGNEQFF
.	TRBV2	TRBJ2-1	.	TGTGCCAGCAGTGAAGCGCTTTGGGGCAGCTCCTACAATGAGCAGTTCTTC	CASSEALWGSSYNEQFF
.	TRBV29-1	TRBJ2-2	.	TGCAGCGTTGAAGACGGGATATTTGGCGGGGAGCTGTTTTTT	CSVEDGIFGGELFF
.	TRBV11-3	TRBJ2-1	.	TGTGCCAGCAGCCAGGTCGAGTATCATGAGCAGTTCTTC	CASSQVEYHEQFF
TRBD2	TRBV5-8	TRBJ2-1	.	TGTGCCAGCAGCATCAGCCGGGACAGGACTAGCGGGGGGGCGAATGAGCAGTTCTTC	CASSISRDRTSGGANEQFF
TRBD1	TRBV15	TRBJ1-6	once	TGTGCCACCAGCCTGACCCAGGGGGTTGGCTCACCCCTCCACTTT	CATSLTQGVGSPLHF
.	TRBV7-3	TRBJ2-2	.	TGTGCCAGCAGCCCAAAGATCAGGGTTGGCACCGGGGAGCTGTTTTTT	CASSPKIRVGTGELFF
.	TRBV7-6	TRBJ1-6	.	TGTGCCAGCAGCTTAGCGCCAGGGAATAATTCACCCCTCCACTTT	CASSLAPGNNSPLHF
TRBD1	TRBV5-1	TRBJ2-3	.	TGCGCCAGCAGCTTGAGGGGGACAGAAAGTGATACGCAGTATTTT	CASSLRGTESDTQYF
TRBD2	TRBV28	TRBJ2-1	.	TGTGCCAGCAGCCGGACTAGCGGGGGGAGGAATGAGCAGTTCTTC	CASSRTSGGRNEQFF
TRBD1	TRBV27	TRBJ1-5	.	TGTGCCAGCAGTTCAGGACAGGCATATAGCAATCAGCCCCAGCATTTT	CASSSGQAYSNQPQHF
.	TRBV7-2	TRBJ1-5	once	TGTGCCAGCAGCTTAGATTCGGATCAGCCCCAGCATTTT	CASSLDSDQPQHF
TRBD2	TRBV11-3	TRBJ2-7	once	TGTGCCAGCAGCTTAACCGGGACTAGCAGCGAGCAGTACTTC	CASSLTGTSSEQYF
TRBD1	TRBV11-2	TRBJ1-1	.	TGTGCCAGCAGTTCCCTACAGGGGGCGAAAACTGAAGCTTTCTTT	CASSSLQGAKTEAFF
.	TRBV4-2	TRBJ1-1	few	TGTGCCAGCAGCCCGGACAGCTTGAACACTGAAGCTTTCTTT	CASSPDSLNTEAFF
TRBD2	TRBV6-4	TRBJ2-3	.	TGTGCCAGCAGTGCCAGCGGGGGGGGTACAGATACGCAGTATTTT	CASSASGGGTDTQYF
TRBD1	TRBV9	TRBJ1-2	.	TGTGCCAGCAGCCCCACAGGGGTTTCGCGGGGCTACACCTTC	CASSPTGVSRGYTF
.	TRBV25-1	TRBJ1-4	.	TGTGCCAGCAGTGCACAGCTTAATGAAAAACTGTTTTTT	CASSAQLNEKLFF
.	TRBV6-1	TRBJ1-4	.	TGTGCCAGCAGTGAAGCCCTCTTGGGGAGGGGGGACGAAAAACTGTTTTTT	CASSEALLGRGDEKLFF
.	TRBV18	TRBJ2-1	.	TGTGCCAGCTCACCAGGCGGGGTGCCCTCCAATGAGCAGTTCTTC	CASSPGGVPSNEQFF
TRBD2	TRBV27	TRBJ2-3	.	TGTGCCAGTTCGAGGGCGGGGGAAAGCACAGATACGCAGTATTTT	CASSRAGESTDTQYF
TRBD1	TRBV29-1	TRBJ1-1	.	TGCAGCGGACAGGGGGGATTGAACACTGAAGCTTTCTTT	CSGQGGLNTEAFF
TRBD1	TRBV28	TRBJ1-5	.	TGTGCCAGCAGTTCTACAGGGGGCAATCAGCCCCAGCATTTT	CASSSTGGNQPQHF
.	TRBV27	TRBJ1-5	.	TGTGCCAGCAGTCCCTCCCAGGGCTATCAGCCCCAGCATTTT	CASSPSQGYQPQHF
TRBD1	TRBV19	TRBJ1-2	.	TGTGCCAGTAGTCTCTGGGACAGCTCCTATGGCTACACCTTC	CASSLWDSSYGYTF
.	TRBV2	TRBJ1-2	.	TGTGCCAGCGGGCGAGCCGATGGCTACACCTTC	CASGRADGYTF
TRBD1	TRBV9	TRBJ1-1	.	TGTGCCAGCAGCGTGGGACAGGGAAGGTACACTGAAGCTTTCTTT	CASSVGQGRYTEAFF
.	TRBV30	TRBJ2-1	.	TGTGCCTGGAGTGTAGGGAGACCCGTCGGCTACTACAATGAGCAGTTCTTC	CAWSVGRPVGYYNEQFF